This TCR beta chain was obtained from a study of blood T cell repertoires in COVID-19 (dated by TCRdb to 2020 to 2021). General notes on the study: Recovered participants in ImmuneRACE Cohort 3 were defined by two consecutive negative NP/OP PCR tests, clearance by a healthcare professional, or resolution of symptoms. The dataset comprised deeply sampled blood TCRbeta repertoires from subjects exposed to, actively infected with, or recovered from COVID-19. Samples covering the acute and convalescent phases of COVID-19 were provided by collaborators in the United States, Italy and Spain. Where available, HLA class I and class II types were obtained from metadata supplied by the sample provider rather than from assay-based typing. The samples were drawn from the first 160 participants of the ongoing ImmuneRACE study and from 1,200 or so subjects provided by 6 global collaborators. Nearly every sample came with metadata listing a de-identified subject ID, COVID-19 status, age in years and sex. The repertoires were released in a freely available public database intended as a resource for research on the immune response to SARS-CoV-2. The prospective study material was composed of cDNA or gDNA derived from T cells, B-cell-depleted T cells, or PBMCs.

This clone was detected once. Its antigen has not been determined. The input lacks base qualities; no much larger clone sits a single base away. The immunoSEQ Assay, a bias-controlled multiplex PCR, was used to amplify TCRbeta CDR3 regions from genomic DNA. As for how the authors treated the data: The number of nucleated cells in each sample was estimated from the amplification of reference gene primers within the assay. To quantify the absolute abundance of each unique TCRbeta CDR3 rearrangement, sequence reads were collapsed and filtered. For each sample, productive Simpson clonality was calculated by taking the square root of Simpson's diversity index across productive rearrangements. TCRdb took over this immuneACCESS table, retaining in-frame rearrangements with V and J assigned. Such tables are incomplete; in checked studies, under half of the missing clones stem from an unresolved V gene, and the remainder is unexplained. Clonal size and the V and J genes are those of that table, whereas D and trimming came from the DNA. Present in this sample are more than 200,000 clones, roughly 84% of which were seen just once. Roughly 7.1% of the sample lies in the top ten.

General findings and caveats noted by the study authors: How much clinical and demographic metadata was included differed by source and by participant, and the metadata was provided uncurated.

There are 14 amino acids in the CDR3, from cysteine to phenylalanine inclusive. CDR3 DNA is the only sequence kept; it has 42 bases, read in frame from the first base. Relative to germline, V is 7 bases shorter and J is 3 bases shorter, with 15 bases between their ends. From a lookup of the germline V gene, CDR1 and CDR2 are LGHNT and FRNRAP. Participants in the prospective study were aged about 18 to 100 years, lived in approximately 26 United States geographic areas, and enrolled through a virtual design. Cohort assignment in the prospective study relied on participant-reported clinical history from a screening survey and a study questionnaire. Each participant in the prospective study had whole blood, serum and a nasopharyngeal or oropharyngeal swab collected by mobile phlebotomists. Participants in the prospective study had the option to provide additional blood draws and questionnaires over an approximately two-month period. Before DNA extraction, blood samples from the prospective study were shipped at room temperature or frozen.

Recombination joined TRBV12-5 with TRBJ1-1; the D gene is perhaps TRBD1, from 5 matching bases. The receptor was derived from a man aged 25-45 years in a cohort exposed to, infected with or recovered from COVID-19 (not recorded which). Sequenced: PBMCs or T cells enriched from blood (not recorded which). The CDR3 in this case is CASATGSGDTEAFF. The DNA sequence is TGTGCTAGTGCCACAGGATCGGGTGACACTGAAGCTTTCTTT.